Presented here are 7 T cell receptor beta chains from one specimen sequenced in a study of early T cells in non-severe SARS-CoV-2 infection. Each CDR3 protein gets one entry after TCRdb re-called the 5' RACE reads with MiXCR. The sample lists around 82,000 distinct CDR3 sequences, roughly 14% occurring once. Sequencing was done on a sample of whole blood. The receptor source for this set is an adult who was a healthcare worker with PCR-confirmed SARS-CoV-2 infection or an uninfected control (not recorded which).

In DNA form, the CDR3 reads TGTGCCAGCAGTCCAGGGGGCGGCAATCAGCCCCAGCATTTT. Amino acids: CASSPGGGNQPQHF. This chain uses TRBV6-2 or TRBV6-3 with TRBJ1-5; 8 nucleotides match TRBD1. The CDR3 loop spans 14 amino acids. J was trimmed by 2 bases and V by 5 bases; bases with no gene match: 2. The germline V gene has CDR1 MNHEY and CDR2 SVGEGT.

In this sample, this clonotype turned up a few times. The chain couples TRBV7-9 to TRBJ1-5; possibly TRBD1 for D (5 bases). With 4 bases removed from V and 7 bases from J, the gap between germline ends came to 14 bases. Germline V gives CDR1 SEHNR, CDR2 FQNEAQ (reference sequence). This CDR3 has 14 amino acids. In DNA, the CDR3 is TGTGCCAGCAGCTCATCCAGGGAAGGACAGCCCCAGCATTTT. This translates into CASSSSREGQPQHF. Based on the CDR3 plus reference TRBV7-9 and TRBJ1-5, the full variable domain is DTGVSQNPRHKITKRGQNVTFRCDPISEHNRLYWYRQTLGQGPEFLTYFQNEAQLEKSRLLSDRFSAERPKGSFSTLEIQRTEQGDSAMYLCASSSSREGQPQHFGDGTRLSIL.

This clonotype was recorded a few times. The rearrangement links TRBV7-2 to TRBJ1-2; D is uncertain. V was shortened by 4 bases and J by 4 bases, with 10 bases between the two germline ends. Germline V lookup: CDR1 SGHTA, CDR2 FQGNSA. The CDR3 has 13 residues. The CDR3 DNA is TGTGCCAGCAGCTCCTCGCCTTCCTATGGCTACACCTTC. Protein product: CASSSSPSYGYTF. Variable domain in full (rest from reference TRBV7-2 and TRBJ1-2): GAGVSQSPSNKVTEKGKDVELRCDPISGHTALYWYRQSLGQGLEFLIYFQGNSAPDKSGLPSDRFSAERTGGSVSTLTIQRTQQEDSAVYLCASSSSPSYGYTFGSGTRLTVV.

This clonotype was seen repeatedly, ten times or more. V and J are TRBV20-1 and TRBJ2-1, with 7 bases lining up with TRBD2. J gave up 0 bases and V 3 bases, and 8 bases lay outside the gene matches. The CDR3 is made up of 16 amino acids. The germline V gene has CDR1 DFQATT and CDR2 SNEGSKA (reference sequence). CDR3 amino acids: CSASSAGVFSYNEQFF. The CDR3 DNA reads as TGCAGTGCTAGTTCCGCGGGGGTCTTCTCCTACAATGAGCAGTTCTTC.

This clonotype has a handful of counts. The chain is built from TRBV12-3 or TRBV12-4 and TRBJ2-5; 7 bases agree with TRBD2. J was trimmed by 2 bases and V by 6 bases; bases with no gene match: 3. CDR3 length: 13 amino acids. The CDR3 nucleotides read TGTGCCAGCAGACCGGGGGGACAAGAGACCCAGTACTTC. Residues: CASRPGGQETQYF.

In its sample, this clonotype was seen a few times. The chain employs TRBV3-1 and TRBJ1-1; no clear D. CDR3 length: 14 residues. Between the trimmed V and J ends, which lost 8 bases and 0 bases, there was a span of 13 bases. CDR1 is LGHDT, CDR2 YNNKEL, per germline (reference sequence). CDR3 DNA: TGTGCCAGCTCACAAGGAAACATGAACACTGAAGCTTTCTTT. Translation: CASSQGNMNTEAFF.

This clonotype appeared a few times. The V and J genes are TRBV7-8 and TRBJ2-5, with 10 bases identical to TRBD2. CDR3 length: 18 amino acids. The V gene end was trimmed by 1 base and the J gene end by 0 bases; junction bases not matched to a gene: 8. Germline CDR1 is SGHVS and CDR2 is FQNEAQ. The DNA for the CDR3 is TGTGCCAGCAGCTTAGTACGAGCGAGCGGGGGGGACCAAGAGACCCAGTACTTC. It encodes CASSLVRASGGDQETQYF.